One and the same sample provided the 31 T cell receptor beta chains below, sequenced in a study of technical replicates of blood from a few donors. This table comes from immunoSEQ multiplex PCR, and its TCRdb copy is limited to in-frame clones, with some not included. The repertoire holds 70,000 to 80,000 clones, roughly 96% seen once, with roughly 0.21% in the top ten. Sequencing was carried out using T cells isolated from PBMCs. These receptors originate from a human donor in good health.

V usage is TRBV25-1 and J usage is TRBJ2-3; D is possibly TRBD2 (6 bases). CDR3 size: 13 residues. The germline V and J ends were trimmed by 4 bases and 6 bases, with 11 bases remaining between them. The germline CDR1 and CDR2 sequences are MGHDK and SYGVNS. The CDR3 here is CASSARDLDTQYF. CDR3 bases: TGTGCCAGCAGTGCCCGGGACTTGGATACGCAGTATTTT. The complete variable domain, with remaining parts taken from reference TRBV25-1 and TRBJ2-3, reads EADIYQTPRYLVIGTGKKITLECSQTMGHDKMYWYQQDPGMELHLIHYSYGVNSTEKGDLSSESTVSRIRTEHFPLTLESARPSHTSQYLCASSARDLDTQYFGPGTRLTVL.

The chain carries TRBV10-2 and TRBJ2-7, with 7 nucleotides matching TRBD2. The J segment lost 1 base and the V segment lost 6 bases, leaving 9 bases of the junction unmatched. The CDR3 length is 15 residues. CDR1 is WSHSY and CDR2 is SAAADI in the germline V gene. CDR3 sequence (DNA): TGCGCCAGCAGCCAAGGGTGGGGGGGGTCCTACGAGCAGTACTTC. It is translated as CASSQGWGGSYEQYF.

CDR3 sequence (DNA): TGTGCCAGCAGCCCTGGCGGGGCCACCTACGAGCAGTACTTC. It codes for CASSPGGATYEQYF. V and J are TRBV9 and TRBJ2-7; D is perhaps TRBD2 (6 bases). From germline, CDR1 is SGDLS and CDR2 YYNGEE. V lost 4 bases and J lost 2, with 13 bases in between. The CDR3 runs 14 residues.

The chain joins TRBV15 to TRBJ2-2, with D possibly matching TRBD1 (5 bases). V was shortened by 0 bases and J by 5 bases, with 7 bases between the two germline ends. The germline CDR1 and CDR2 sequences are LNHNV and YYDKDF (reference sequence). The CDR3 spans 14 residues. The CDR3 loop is CATSRDKGTGELFF. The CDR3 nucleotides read TGTGCCACCAGCAGAGATAAGGGGACCGGGGAGCTGTTTTTT.

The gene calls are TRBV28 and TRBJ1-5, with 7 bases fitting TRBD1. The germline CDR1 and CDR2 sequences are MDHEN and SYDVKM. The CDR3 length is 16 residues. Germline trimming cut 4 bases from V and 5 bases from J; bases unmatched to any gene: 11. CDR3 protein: CASSSTGRGIYQPQHF. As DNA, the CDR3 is TGTGCCAGCAGTTCGACCGGCAGGGGGATATATCAGCCCCAGCATTTT. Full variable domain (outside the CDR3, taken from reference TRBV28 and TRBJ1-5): DVKVTQSSRYLVKRTGEKVFLECVQDMDHENMFWYRQDPGLGLRLIYFSYDVKMKEKGDIPEGYSVSREKKERFSLILESASTNQTSMYLCASSSTGRGIYQPQHFGDGTRLSIL.

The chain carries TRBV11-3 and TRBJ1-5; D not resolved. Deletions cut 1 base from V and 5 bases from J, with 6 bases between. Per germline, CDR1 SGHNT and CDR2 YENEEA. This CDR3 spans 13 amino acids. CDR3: CASSLGRYQPQHF. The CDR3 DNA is TGTGCCAGCAGCTTAGGCCGGTATCAGCCCCAGCATTTT.

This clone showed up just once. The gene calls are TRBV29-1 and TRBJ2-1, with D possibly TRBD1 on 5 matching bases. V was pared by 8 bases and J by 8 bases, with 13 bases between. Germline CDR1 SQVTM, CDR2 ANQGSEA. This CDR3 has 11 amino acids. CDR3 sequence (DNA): TGCAGCCCCCTTAGGGGTCATGAGCAGTTCTTC. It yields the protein CSPLRGHEQFF.

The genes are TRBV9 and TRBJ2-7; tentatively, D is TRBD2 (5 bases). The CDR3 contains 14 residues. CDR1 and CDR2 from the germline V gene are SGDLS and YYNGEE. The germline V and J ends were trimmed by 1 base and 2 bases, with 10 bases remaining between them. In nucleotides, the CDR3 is TGTGCCAGCAGCGTAAGTTACGGGACCTACGAGCAGTACTTC. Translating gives CASSVSYGTYEQYF.

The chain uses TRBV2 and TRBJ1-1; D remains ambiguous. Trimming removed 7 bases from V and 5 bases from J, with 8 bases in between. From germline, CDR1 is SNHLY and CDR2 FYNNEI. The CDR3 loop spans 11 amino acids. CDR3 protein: CASNSVTEAFF. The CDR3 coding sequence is TGTGCCAGCAATTCGGTTACTGAAGCTTTCTTT.

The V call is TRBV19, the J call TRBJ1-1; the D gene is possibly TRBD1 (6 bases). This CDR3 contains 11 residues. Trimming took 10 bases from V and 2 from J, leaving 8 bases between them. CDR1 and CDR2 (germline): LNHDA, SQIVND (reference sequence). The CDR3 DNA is TGTGCCACACAGGGCAACACTGAAGCTTTCTTT. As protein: CATQGNTEAFF.

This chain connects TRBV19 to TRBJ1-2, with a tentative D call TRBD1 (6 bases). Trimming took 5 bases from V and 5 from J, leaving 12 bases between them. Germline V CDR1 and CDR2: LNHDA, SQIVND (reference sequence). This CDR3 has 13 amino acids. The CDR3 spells CASSSRQDYGYTF. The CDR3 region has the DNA TGTGCCAGTAGTTCCCGACAGGATTATGGCTACACCTTC.

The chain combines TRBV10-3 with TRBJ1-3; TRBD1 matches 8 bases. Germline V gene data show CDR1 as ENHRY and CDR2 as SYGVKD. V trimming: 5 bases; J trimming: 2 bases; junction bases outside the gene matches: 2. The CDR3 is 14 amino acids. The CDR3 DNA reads TGTGCCATCAGTTTGACAGGGGCTGGAAACACCATATATTTT. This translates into CAISLTGAGNTIYF.

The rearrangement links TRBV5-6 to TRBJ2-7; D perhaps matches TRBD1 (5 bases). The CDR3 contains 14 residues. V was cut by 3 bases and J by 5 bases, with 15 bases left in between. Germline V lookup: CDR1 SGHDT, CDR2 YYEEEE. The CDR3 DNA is TGTGCCAGCAGCTGGTACCAGGGTTTCAACGAGCAGTACTTC. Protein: CASSWYQGFNEQYF.

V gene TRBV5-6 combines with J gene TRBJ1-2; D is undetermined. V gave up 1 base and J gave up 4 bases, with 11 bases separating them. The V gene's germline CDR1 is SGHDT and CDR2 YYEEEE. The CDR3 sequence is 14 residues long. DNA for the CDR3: TGTGCCAGCAGCTTGCCGGGTAAGGTCTATGGCTACACCTTC. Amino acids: CASSLPGKVYGYTF. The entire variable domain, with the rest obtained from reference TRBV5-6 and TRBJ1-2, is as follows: DAGVTQSPTHLIKTRGQQVTLRCSPKSGHDTVSWYQQALGQGPQFIFQYYEEEERQRGNFPDRFSGHQFPNYSSELNVNALLLGDSALYLCASSLPGKVYGYTFGSGTRLTVV.

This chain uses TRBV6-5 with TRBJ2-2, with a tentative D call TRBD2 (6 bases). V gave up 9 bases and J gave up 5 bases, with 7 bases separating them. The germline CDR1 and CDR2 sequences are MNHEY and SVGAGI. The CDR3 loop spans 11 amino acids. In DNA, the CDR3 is TGTGCCAGTCGGGGGACCGGGGAGCTGTTTTTT. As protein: CASRGTGELFF.

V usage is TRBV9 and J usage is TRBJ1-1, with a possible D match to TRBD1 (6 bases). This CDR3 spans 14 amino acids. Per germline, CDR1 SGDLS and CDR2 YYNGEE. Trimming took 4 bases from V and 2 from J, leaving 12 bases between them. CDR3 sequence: CASSRDTDNTEAFF. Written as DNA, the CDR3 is TGTGCCAGCAGCAGGGACACCGATAACACTGAAGCTTTCTTT.

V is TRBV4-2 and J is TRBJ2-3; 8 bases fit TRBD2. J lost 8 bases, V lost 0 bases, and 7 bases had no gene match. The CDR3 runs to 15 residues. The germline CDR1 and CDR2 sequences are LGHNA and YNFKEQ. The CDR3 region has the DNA TGTGCCAGCAGCCAAGAGGGGAGCGGGAGTGGTACGCAGTATTTT. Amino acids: CASSQEGSGSGTQYF.

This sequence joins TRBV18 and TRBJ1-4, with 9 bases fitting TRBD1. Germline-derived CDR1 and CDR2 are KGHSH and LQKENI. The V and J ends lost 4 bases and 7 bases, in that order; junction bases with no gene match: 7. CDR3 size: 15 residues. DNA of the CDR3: TGTGCCAGCTCACAAGGGACAGGGAAAGGTGAAAAACTGTTTTTT. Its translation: CASSQGTGKGEKLFF.

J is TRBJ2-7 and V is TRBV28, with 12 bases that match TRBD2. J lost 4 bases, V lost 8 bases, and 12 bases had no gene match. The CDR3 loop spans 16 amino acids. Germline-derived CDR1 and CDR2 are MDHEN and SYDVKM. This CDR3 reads CASPPRLAGGPYEQYF. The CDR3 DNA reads TGTGCCAGCCCCCCACGCCTAGCGGGAGGGCCATACGAGCAGTACTTC. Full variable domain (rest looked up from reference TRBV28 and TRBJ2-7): DVKVTQSSRYLVKRTGEKVFLECVQDMDHENMFWYRQDPGLGLRLIYFSYDVKMKEKGDIPEGYSVSREKKERFSLILESASTNQTSMYLCASPPRLAGGPYEQYFGPGTRLTVT.

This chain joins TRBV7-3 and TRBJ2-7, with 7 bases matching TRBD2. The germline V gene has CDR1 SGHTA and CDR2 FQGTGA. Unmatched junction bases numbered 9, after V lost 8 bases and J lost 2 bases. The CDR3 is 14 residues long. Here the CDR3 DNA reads TGTGCCAGCGGGGCGGGGGACGGAGCCTACGAGCAGTACTTC. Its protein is CASGAGDGAYEQYF.

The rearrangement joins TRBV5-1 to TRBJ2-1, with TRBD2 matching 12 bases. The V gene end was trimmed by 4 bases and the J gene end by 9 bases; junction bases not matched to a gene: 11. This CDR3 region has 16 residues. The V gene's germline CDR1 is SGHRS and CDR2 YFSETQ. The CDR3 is CASSPLLAGGDIEQFF. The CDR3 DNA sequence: TGCGCCAGCAGCCCACTCCTAGCGGGGGGGGATATTGAGCAGTTCTTC.

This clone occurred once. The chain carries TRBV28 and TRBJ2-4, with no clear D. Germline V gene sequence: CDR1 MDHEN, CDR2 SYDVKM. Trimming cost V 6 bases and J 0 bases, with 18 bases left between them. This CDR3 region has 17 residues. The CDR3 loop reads CASRVGGAALAKNIQYF. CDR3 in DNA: TGTGCCAGCAGGGTTGGTGGTGCGGCACTAGCCAAAAACATTCAGTACTTC.

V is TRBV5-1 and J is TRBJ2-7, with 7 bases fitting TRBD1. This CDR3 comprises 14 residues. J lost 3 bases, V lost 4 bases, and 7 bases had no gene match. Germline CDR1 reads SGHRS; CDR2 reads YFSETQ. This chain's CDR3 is CASSDLRGNYEQYF. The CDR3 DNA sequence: TGCGCCAGCAGCGACCTCAGGGGGAACTACGAGCAGTACTTC.

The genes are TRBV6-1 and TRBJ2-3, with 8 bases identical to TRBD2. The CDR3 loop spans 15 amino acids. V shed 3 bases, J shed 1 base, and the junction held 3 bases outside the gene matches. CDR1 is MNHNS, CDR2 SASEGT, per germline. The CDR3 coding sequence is TGTGCCAGCAGTGATCCTAGCGGGCGCACAGATACGCAGTATTTT. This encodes CASSDPSGRTDTQYF.

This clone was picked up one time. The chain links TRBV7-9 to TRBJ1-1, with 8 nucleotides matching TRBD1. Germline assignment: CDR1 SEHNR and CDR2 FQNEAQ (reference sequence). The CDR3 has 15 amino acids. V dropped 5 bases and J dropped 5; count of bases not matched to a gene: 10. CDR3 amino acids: CASSGTDRVRTEAFF. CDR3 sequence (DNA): TGTGCCAGCAGCGGCACGGACAGGGTACGAACTGAAGCTTTCTTT. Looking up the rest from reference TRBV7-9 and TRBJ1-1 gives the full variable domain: DTGVSQNPRHKITKRGQNVTFRCDPISEHNRLYWYRQTLGQGPEFLTYFQNEAQLEKSRLLSDRFSAERPKGSFSTLEIQRTEQGDSAMYLCASSGTDRVRTEAFFGQGTRLTVV.

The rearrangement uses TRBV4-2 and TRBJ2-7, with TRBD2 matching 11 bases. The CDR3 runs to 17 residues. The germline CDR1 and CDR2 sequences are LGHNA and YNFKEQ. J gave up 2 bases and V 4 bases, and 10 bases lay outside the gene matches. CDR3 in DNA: TGTGCCAGCAGCCGGGGTAGCGGGGGGGCCGGCACCTACGAGCAGTACTTC. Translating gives CASSRGSGGAGTYEQYF.

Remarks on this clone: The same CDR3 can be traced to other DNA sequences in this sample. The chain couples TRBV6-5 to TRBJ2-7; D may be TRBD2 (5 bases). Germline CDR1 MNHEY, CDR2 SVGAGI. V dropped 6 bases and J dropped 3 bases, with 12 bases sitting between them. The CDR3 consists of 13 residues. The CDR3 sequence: CASRPTTSYEQYF. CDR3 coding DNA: TGTGCCAGCAGGCCTACTACTAGCTACGAGCAGTACTTC.

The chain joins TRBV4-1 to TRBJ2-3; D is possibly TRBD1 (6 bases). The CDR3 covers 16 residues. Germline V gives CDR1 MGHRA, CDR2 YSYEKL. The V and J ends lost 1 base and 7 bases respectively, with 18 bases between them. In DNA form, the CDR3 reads TGCGCCAGCAGCCAAGCCGTGGGGTGGGGGCTGAATACGCAGTATTTT. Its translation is CASSQAVGWGLNTQYF.

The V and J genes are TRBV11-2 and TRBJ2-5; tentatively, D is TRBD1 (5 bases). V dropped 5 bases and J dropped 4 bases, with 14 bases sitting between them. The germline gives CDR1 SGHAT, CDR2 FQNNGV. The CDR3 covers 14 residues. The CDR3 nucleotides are TGTGCCAGCAGCGGTACAGGTGGTGGAGAGACCCAGTACTTC. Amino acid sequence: CASSGTGGGETQYF.

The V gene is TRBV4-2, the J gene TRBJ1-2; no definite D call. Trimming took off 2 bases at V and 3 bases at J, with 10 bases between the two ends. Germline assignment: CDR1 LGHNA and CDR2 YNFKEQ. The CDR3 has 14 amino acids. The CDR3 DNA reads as TGTGCCAGCAGCCAACTTGAGGGCCACTATGGCTACACCTTC. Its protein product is CASSQLEGHYGYTF.

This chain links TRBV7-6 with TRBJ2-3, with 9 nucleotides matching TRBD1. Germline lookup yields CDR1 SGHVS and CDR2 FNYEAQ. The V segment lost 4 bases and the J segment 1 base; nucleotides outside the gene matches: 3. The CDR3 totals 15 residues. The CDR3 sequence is CASSSQGAGTDTQYF. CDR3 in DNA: TGTGCCAGCAGCTCACAGGGGGCCGGCACAGATACGCAGTATTTT.